These 15 T cell receptor beta chains share one sample of origin, sequenced in a study of spatial heterogeneity in lung cancer (dated by TCRdb to between 2018 and 2021). The sample's time point label is to be understood as: sample taken at primary tumor resection. For TCR sequencing, whole RNA was extracted from tumor and nontumor lung tissue, or from cryopreserved PBMC samples, and no cell sorting was done. The method was 5' RACE. Sequencer: NextSeq 500. TCRdb passed the public sequencing reads through fastp at Q25 and MiXCR, retaining productive beta sequences. Rows matching on CDR3 protein sequence are summarized as one entry with the most common DNA and genes. For this sample the table gives around 20,000 distinct CDR3 sequences, of which 15% to 20% were detected only once. Over 13% of the sample rests with the top ten. The source was PBMCs, collected at surgery. These receptors were collected from a male donor with early-stage non-small cell lung cancer.

At least ten counts were recorded for this clonotype. This sequence joins TRBV9 and TRBJ2-1; D is possibly TRBD2 (5 bases). The length of the CDR3 is 16 residues. V was shortened by 0 bases and J by 4 bases, with 14 bases between the two germline ends. Germline CDR1 is SGDLS and CDR2 is YYNGEE. CDR3 amino acids: CASSVDLAGFYNEQFF. CDR3 bases: TGTGCCAGCAGCGTAGATCTAGCAGGTTTTTACAATGAGCAGTTCTTC.

The sample holds a few counts of this clonotype. This rearrangement joins TRBV2 to TRBJ1-6; D unclear. Trimming left V 5 bases short and J 14 bases short, with 13 bases between. The CDR3 contains 12 residues. Germline CDR1 and CDR2: SNHLY and FYNNEI. CDR3 region: CASSTTRGSLHF. Written as DNA, the CDR3 is TGTGCCAGCAGTACCACGCGGGGTTCCCTCCACTTT.

This clonotype was picked up many times. The V and J genes are TRBV12-3 or TRBV12-4 and TRBJ2-3; TRBD2 matches at 11 bases. Trimming took 5 bases from V and 6 from J; bases not matched to a gene: 10. The CDR3 totals 16 residues. The CDR3 bases are TGTGCCAGCAGTAACGCCTTCGGACTAGCGGGTGATACGCAGTATTTT. It specifies CASSNAFGLAGDTQYF.

This chain uses TRBV19 with TRBJ1-1; D uncertain. Germline assignment: CDR1 LNHDA and CDR2 SQIVND (reference sequence). V was pared by 7 bases and J by 2 bases, with 5 bases between. The CDR3 has 11 residues. In DNA form, the CDR3 reads TGTGCCAGTAAGACCAACACTGAAGCTTTCTTT. This codes for CASKTNTEAFF.

V is TRBV30 and J is TRBJ1-1; D remains unclear. The CDR3 extends over 13 amino acids. Germline-derived CDR1 and CDR2 are GTSNPN and SVGIG (reference sequence). V shed 3 bases and J shed 0 bases, with 8 bases lying between them. CDR3: CAWRYDLNTEAFF. DNA of the CDR3: TGTGCCTGGAGATACGACCTGAACACTGAAGCTTTCTTT.

The table lists this clonotype with a few counts. The chain combines TRBV11-2 with TRBJ1-3; D unclear. Trimming stripped 4 bases from V and 2 bases from J, with 6 bases between. Germline loops: CDR1 SGHAT, CDR2 FQNNGV. The CDR3 runs to 13 residues. DNA of the CDR3: TGTGCCAGCAGCTCCGCCCCTGGAAACACCATATATTTT. It codes for CASSSAPGNTIYF. Combining the CDR3 with reference TRBV11-2 and TRBJ1-3 gives the whole variable domain EAGVAQSPRYKIIEKRQSVAFWCNPISGHATLYWYQQILGQGPKLLIQFQNNGVVDDSQLPKDRFSAERLKGVDSTLKIQPAKLEDSAVYLCASSSAPGNTIYFGEGSWLTVV.

The count of this clonotype is one. V is TRBV29-1 and J is TRBJ2-7; TRBD2 aligns across 7 bases. V lost 0 bases and J lost 6; bases outside the gene matches: 8. The CDR3 consists of 14 residues. CDR1 is SQVTM, CDR2 ANQGSEA, per germline. Written as DNA, the CDR3 is TGCAGCGTTGAAGATGGGAGGGGTAGTCGCGAGCAGTACTTC. As protein: CSVEDGRGSREQYF.

This clonotype is termed medium-sized. The CDR3 spells CASSFVLAEAFF. The CDR3, as DNA: TGTGCCAGCAGTTTTGTACTGGCTGAAGCTTTCTTT. This sequence joins TRBV12-3 or TRBV12-4 and TRBJ1-1; D call uncertain. V was cut by 3 bases and J by 6 bases, with 8 bases left in between. The CDR3 is made up of 12 amino acids.

This clonotype showed up just a few times. The genes are TRBV25-1 and TRBJ2-2, with 8 bases aligning to TRBD1. The CDR3 has 14 amino acids. CDR1 is MGHDK, CDR2 SYGVNS, per germline. V shed 8 bases, J shed 7 bases, and the junction held 9 bases outside the gene matches. The CDR3 sequence: CASYSTGENGELFF. CDR3 DNA sequence: TGTGCCAGCTATTCGACAGGGGAAAACGGGGAGCTGTTTTTT.

Concerning this clonotype: Given a much more abundant clone one base away, this may be a read error. J is TRBJ2-7 and V is TRBV29-1; D is possibly TRBD1 (6 bases). The V gene's germline CDR1 is SQVTM and CDR2 ANQGSEA. CDR3 length: 11 amino acids. The CDR3 DNA reads TGCGGCGTTCAGGGGTCCTACGAGCAGTACTTC. It is translated as CGVQGSYEQYF.

V is TRBV29-1 and J is TRBJ1-2; D is undetermined. The length of the CDR3 is 14 residues. Germline assignment: CDR1 SQVTM and CDR2 ANQGSEA. V lost 4 bases and J lost 0, with 12 bases in between. This CDR3 is CSVAESLTNYGYTF. The CDR3 region has the DNA TGCAGCGTTGCCGAATCTCTTACTAACTATGGCTACACCTTC.

This clonotype was observed at least ten times. The rearrangement joins TRBV6-5 to TRBJ2-7; perhaps TRBD1 as D (5 bases). In germline, CDR1 is MNHEY, CDR2 SVGAGI. The CDR3 runs 15 residues. Between the trimmed V and J ends, which lost 2 bases and 0 bases, there was a span of 11 bases. The CDR3 DNA reads as TGTGCCAGCAGTTACACCGGACAAAGCTCCTACGAGCAGTACTTC. The encoded protein is CASSYTGQSSYEQYF.

This clonotype was seen ten or more times. The chain employs TRBV13 and TRBJ1-1; D perhaps matches TRBD1 (5 bases). Germline CDR1 and CDR2: PRHDT and FYEKMQ (reference sequence). V lost 0 bases, J lost 3 bases, and 8 bases lay in between. This CDR3 region has 14 residues. The CDR3 DNA follows: TGTGCCAGCAGCTTAGGCAGAGGGGACACTGAAGCTTTCTTT. Protein sequence: CASSLGRGDTEAFF. The full variable domain, completed using reference TRBV13 and TRBJ1-1, is AAGVIQSPRHLIKEKRETATLKCYPIPRHDTVYWYQQGPGQDPQFLISFYEKMQSDKGSIPDRFSAQQFSDYHSELNMSSLELGDSALYFCASSLGRGDTEAFFGQGTRLTVV.

Details on this clonotype: This could be a read error, since a much larger clone is one nucleotide away. Because the CDR3 is missing its conserved closing phenylalanine or tryptophan, this is likely a read error. The genes are TRBV19 and TRBJ1-1; no reliable D call. V lost 6 bases and J 3 bases, leaving 11 bases between the germline ends. Germline CDR1 and CDR2: LNHDA and SQIVND (reference sequence). The CDR3 is made up of 13 amino acids. This CDR3 reads CASSHKEDTEAFS. CDR3 DNA sequence: TGTGCCAGTAGCCACAAAGAGGACACTGAAGCTTTCTCT.

This clonotype was seen ten or more times. V gene TRBV5-1 combines with J gene TRBJ2-3; 7 bases line up with TRBD1. Trimming removed 4 bases from V and 2 bases from J; junction bases left unmatched: 10. This CDR3 is 16 amino acids long. Germline assignment: CDR1 SGHRS and CDR2 YFSETQ. The CDR3 bases are TGCGCCAGCAGCCTCAACCCGGACAGGACCACAGATACGCAGTATTTT. Translated, it gives CASSLNPDRTTDTQYF.